The 13 T cell receptor beta chains in this list originate from one sample, sequenced in a study of early T cells in non-severe SARS-CoV-2 infection. Via MiXCR, TCRdb re-called the 5' RACE reads, giving one row per CDR3 protein. Here the sample spans more than 40,000 distinct CDR3 sequences, almost 5.5% being singletons. Sequences were derived from whole blood, sampled at baseline. The receptors were gathered from an adult who was a healthcare worker with PCR-confirmed SARS-CoV-2 infection or an uninfected control (not recorded which).

This clonotype was seen at least ten times. The V call is TRBV13, the J call TRBJ2-1, with TRBD1 matching 7 bases. The ends lost 5 bases at V and 6 bases at J; junction bases unmatched: 10. Germline CDR1 is PRHDT and CDR2 is FYEKMQ (reference sequence). The CDR3 contains 15 residues. This CDR3 reads CASSTRQGTGNEQFF. CDR3 in DNA: TGTGCCAGCAGCACCCGACAGGGTACAGGCAATGAGCAGTTCTTC. The complete variable domain, with remaining parts taken from reference TRBV13 and TRBJ2-1, reads AAGVIQSPRHLIKEKRETATLKCYPIPRHDTVYWYQQGPGQDPQFLISFYEKMQSDKGSIPDRFSAQQFSDYHSELNMSSLELGDSALYFCASSTRQGTGNEQFFGPGTRLTVL.

This clonotype came up many times. The chain links TRBV13 to TRBJ2-1; 9 bases are a match to TRBD2. Germline V gene sequence: CDR1 PRHDT, CDR2 FYEKMQ (reference sequence). Unmatched junction bases numbered 6, after V lost 5 bases and J lost 4 bases. CDR3 length: 15 residues. CDR3 sequence (DNA): TGTGCCAGCAGCCGTCCCGGACTAGCGTACAATGAGCAGTTCTTC. Protein product: CASSRPGLAYNEQFF.

This clonotype was detected many times. A junction end diverges from the germline sequence, so it may reflect a read error. The chain carries TRBV6-6 and TRBJ2-7; 8 bases agree with TRBD1. Germline V gene sequence: CDR1 MNHNY, CDR2 SVGAGI (reference sequence). The CDR3 has 11 residues. The CDR3 sequence is CASSDRVFVDF. CDR3 nucleotides: TGTGCCAGCTCGGACAGGGTTTTTGTGGACTTC.

DNA of the CDR3: TGCGCCAGCAGTGATCCGGGATCGGGCACTGAAGCTTTCTTT. Encoded protein: CASSDPGSGTEAFF. The genes are TRBV10-2 and TRBJ1-1; D is undetermined. V lost 3 bases, J lost 4 bases, and 12 bases lay in between. The CDR3 spans 14 residues. Germline V gene sequence: CDR1 WSHSY, CDR2 SAAADI.

Many counts were recorded for this clonotype. The chain couples TRBV3-1 to TRBJ2-1, with TRBD2 as a possible D gene (5 bases). CDR1 and CDR2 (germline): LGHDT, YNNKEL (reference sequence). The CDR3 runs to 15 residues. V was cut by 1 base and J by 8 bases, with 15 bases left in between. The DNA of the CDR3 is TGTGCCAGCAGCCAAGGACTATCCGGAGTCGATGAGCAGTTCTTC. The encoded protein is CASSQGLSGVDEQFF.

This clonotype was found many times. The gene calls are TRBV6-1 and TRBJ1-6, with 12 bases identical to TRBD1. V was clipped by 1 base and J by 10 bases; unmatched bases: 5. Germline CDR1 is MNHNS and CDR2 is SASEGT. The CDR3 sequence is 16 residues long. CDR3 in amino acids: CASSEDSGTGGSPLHF. CDR3 in DNA: TGTGCCAGCAGTGAAGACTCCGGGACAGGGGGCTCACCCCTCCACTTT.

This clonotype was seen ten or more times. The chain carries TRBV7-9 and TRBJ2-7; a possible D gene is TRBD2 (5 bases). The CDR3 runs to 14 residues. Germline CDR1 SEHNR, CDR2 FQNEAQ (reference sequence). Trimming took off 1 base at V and 1 base at J, with 8 bases between the two ends. Written as DNA, the CDR3 is TGTGCCAGCAGCTTAGGTAGCGTATCCTACGAGCAGTACTTC. It codes for CASSLGSVSYEQYF.

The table lists this clonotype with many counts. The rearrangement uses TRBV28 and TRBJ2-7; D not certain. This CDR3 region has 11 residues. CDR1 and CDR2 from the germline V gene are MDHEN and SYDVKM. V was cut by 5 bases and J by 2 bases, with 4 bases left in between. Here the CDR3 DNA reads TGTGCCAGCAGTCGGACCTACGAGCAGTACTTC. Protein product: CASSRTYEQYF.

This clonotype was counted ten times or more. V usage is TRBV10-2 and J usage is TRBJ2-1; 15 bases line up with TRBD2. There are 20 residues in the CDR3. Trimming at V came to 5 bases and at J to 1 base, leaving 12 bases not matched to a gene. CDR1 WSHSY and CDR2 SAAADI come from the germline V gene. This CDR3 is CASSYPTGLAGGESYNEQFF. CDR3 sequence (DNA): TGCGCCAGCAGTTATCCGACGGGACTAGCGGGAGGCGAATCCTACAATGAGCAGTTCTTC.

V usage is TRBV10-3 and J usage is TRBJ1-6; 9 bases match TRBD1. In germline, CDR1 is ENHRY, CDR2 SYGVKD. The CDR3 spans 16 residues. The trim removed 2 bases at V and 7 bases at J, leaving 6 bases unmatched. Written as DNA, the CDR3 is TGTGCCATCAGTGAGCTTGGGGGACAGGGAAATTCACCCCTCCACTTT. Amino acids: CAISELGGQGNSPLHF.

This clonotype was counted ten times or more. The rearrangement links TRBV15 to TRBJ1-1; 10 bases are a match to TRBD1. The CDR3 runs to 18 residues. Germline V gives CDR1 LNHNV, CDR2 YYDKDF (reference sequence). V trimming: 4 bases; J trimming: 4 bases; junction bases outside the gene matches: 15. The CDR3 loop reads CATSKEGQGRNGGTEAFF. The CDR3 DNA sequence: TGTGCCACCAGCAAGGAGGGACAGGGGAGGAATGGGGGCACTGAAGCTTTCTTT.

Many counts were recorded for this clonotype. The CDR3 region is CASSPPGLAGGYNEQFF. CDR3 DNA: TGTGCCAGCTCACCACCGGGTCTAGCGGGAGGTTATAATGAGCAGTTCTTC. The V gene is TRBV18, the J gene TRBJ2-1, with 11 nucleotides matching TRBD2. CDR3 size: 17 residues. Germline V CDR1 and CDR2: KGHSH, LQKENI. After removal of 0 bases from V and 7 bases from J, the junction contained 8 bases not matched to a gene.

Remarks on this clonotype: A read error may account for a junction end that differs from germline. J is TRBJ2-1 and V is TRBV28, with TRBD1 matching 10 bases. The CDR3 totals 13 residues. Germline CDR1 and CDR2: MDHEN and SYDVKM. As DNA, the CDR3 is TGTGCCAGCAGTCCCATCTCCGACAGGGGGCTGGTCTTC. This sequence encodes CASSPISDRGLVF.